These 7 T cell receptor beta chains came from one sample sequenced in a study of blood T cell repertoires in COVID-19 (dated by TCRdb to the early 2020s). Library method: the immunoSEQ multiplex PCR assay. The immuneACCESS repertoire file appears here via TCRdb, limited to in-frame rearrangements. These files lack a portion of the clones; in checked studies, under half of the deficit traces to unresolved V genes, and the cause of the others is not known. This sample is represented by roughly 350,000 clones; about 85% of them were singletons. In total, the top ten clones hold roughly 3.6% of the sample. The sample taken for sequencing was peripheral blood. The receptors were gathered from a young woman with acute or convalescent COVID-19.

CDR3 DNA sequence: TGTGCCAGCTCCGGGACTAGCGGGGGGGAGGGAGAGACCCAGTACTTC. Translation gives CASSGTSGGEGETQYF. This chain links TRBV9 with TRBJ2-5; 16 positions agree with TRBD2. The length of the CDR3 is 16 residues. V was clipped by 7 bases and J by 4 bases; unmatched bases: 7. The germline gives CDR1 SGDLS, CDR2 YYNGEE.

J is TRBJ1-1 and V is TRBV28, with D uncertain. This CDR3 has 11 residues. Germline CDR1 is MDHEN and CDR2 is SYDVKM. V shed 1 base and J shed 8 bases, with 5 bases lying between them. CDR3 loop: CASSLFREAFF. CDR3 in DNA: TGTGCCAGCAGTTTATTCAGGGAAGCTTTCTTT.

This rearrangement joins TRBV7-8 to TRBJ2-3; perhaps TRBD1 as D (5 bases). The CDR3 sequence is 16 residues long. V lost 0 bases, J lost 3 bases, and 13 bases lay in between. Germline CDR1 and CDR2: SGHVS and FQNEAQ. The DNA of the CDR3 is TGTGCCAGCAGCTTAGCGCGGCAGGGTTGGACAGATACGCAGTATTTT. It codes for CASSLARQGWTDTQYF. The whole variable domain, filled in from reference TRBV7-8 and TRBJ2-3, reads GAGVSQSPRYKVAKRGQDVALRCDPISGHVSLFWYQQALGQGPEFLTYFQNEAQLDKSGLPSDRFFAERPEGSVSTLKIQRTQQEDSAVYLCASSLARQGWTDTQYFGPGTRLTVL.

V and J are TRBV5-1 and TRBJ2-2, with TRBD2 matching over 10 bases. Germline loops: CDR1 SGHRS, CDR2 YFSETQ. There are 16 residues in the CDR3. V was pared by 2 bases and J by 7 bases, with 8 bases of the junction left unmatched. The CDR3 loop reads CASSFIAGGSVGELFF. The CDR3 bases are TGCGCCAGCAGCTTCATAGCGGGAGGCTCTGTCGGGGAGCTGTTTTTT.

A remark on this clone: The junction differs from germline at one of its ends, possibly a read error. The chain couples TRBV9 to TRBJ2-3; D is perhaps TRBD2 (6 bases). The CDR3 contains 16 residues. Germline V gene sequence: CDR1 SGDLS, CDR2 YYNGEE. CDR3 coding DNA: TGTGCCCGCAGCCTCCCTCACGGGAGTCGCACAGATACGCAGTATTTT. This encodes CARSLPHGSRTDTQYF.

The rearrangement uses TRBV9 and TRBJ1-5; tentative D call: TRBD1 (5 bases). CDR1 and CDR2 from the germline V gene are SGDLS and YYNGEE. The CDR3 contains 14 residues. V dropped 0 bases and J dropped 5 bases, with 9 bases sitting between them. DNA for the CDR3: TGTGCCAGCAGCGTAGGGGGGGTCCATCAGCCCCAGCATTTT. Amino acids: CASSVGGVHQPQHF.

This clone was seen once. The genes are TRBV27 and TRBJ2-1; D call uncertain. Germline assignment: CDR1 MNHEY and CDR2 SMNVEV (reference sequence). The V end was cut by 8 bases, the J end by 5 bases, with 10 bases between. The CDR3 has 12 residues. CDR3 protein: CASLGQNNEQFF. The CDR3 DNA reads as TGTGCCAGCCTAGGCCAAAACAATGAGCAGTTCTTC.